This TCR beta chain was retrieved from a study of CXCR3-negative and CXCR3-positive naive CD8 T cells. CDR3 length equals 15 residues. CDR1 is SGHVS, CDR2 FNYEAQ, per germline. UMI labels and 5' RACE were used to prepare the TRB cDNA libraries. TCRdb re-called the 5' RACE reads and shows each CDR3 protein once, DNA omitted. Its clone listing holds 43,000 or so distinct CDR3 sequences. Input material: memory CD8+ T cells from blood. This sequence was found in a human donor in good health. Some clones in this sample may be carry-over from other donors' samples. The chain links TRBV7-6 to TRBJ1-2; as DNA is missing, the TRBD1 call by TCRdb cannot be tested. Here the CDR3 reads CASSSYDTPYYGYTF.